The 5 T cell receptor beta chains given below trace back to one sample, sequenced in a study of cytomegalovirus exposure and HLA in healthy donors. The PCR had 60 Vbeta and 13 Jbeta primers. Only in-frame clones appear in the TCRdb table, and some are missing; sequencing was by immunoSEQ multiplex PCR. The sample contains some 150,000 clones, 64% of which appear only once. Sequencing was performed on PBMCs. These receptors came from a woman aged 25 to 39 in good health and CMV-seropositive.

The chain carries TRBV7-6 and TRBJ2-7; 7 bases align to TRBD2. V lost 5 bases and J lost 7; bases outside the gene matches: 17. CDR3 size: 16 residues. Germline V gene lookup returns CDR1 SGHVS and CDR2 FNYEAQ. The CDR3 loop is CASSQMTTGGPREQYF. DNA of the CDR3: TGTGCCAGCAGCCAGATGACGACGGGGGGACCAAGGGAGCAGTACTTC. Using reference TRBV7-6 and TRBJ2-7 for the parts outside the CDR3, the full variable domain is GAGVSQSPRYKVTKRGQDVALRCDPISGHVSLYWYRQALGQGPEFLTYFNYEAQQDKSGLPNDRFSAERPEGSISTLTIQRTEQRDSAMYRCASSQMTTGGPREQYFGPGTRLTVT.

V and J are TRBV28 and TRBJ2-7; D call uncertain. The CDR3 length is 13 residues. The V gene's germline CDR1 is MDHEN and CDR2 SYDVKM. V was cut by 3 bases and J by 5 bases, with 11 bases left in between. CDR3 residues: CASSFPRLHEQYF. The CDR3, as DNA: TGTGCCAGCAGTTTCCCCCGACTGCACGAGCAGTACTTC.

This clone was counted only a few times. V gene TRBV9 combines with J gene TRBJ1-5; 7 nucleotides align to TRBD1. This CDR3 region has 16 residues. Germline V lookup: CDR1 SGDLS, CDR2 YYNGEE. V shed 0 bases and J 4 bases; nucleotides not matched to a gene: 7. CDR3 nucleotides: TGTGCCAGCAGCGTAGGTGGGGACAGCAGAAATCAGCCCCAGCATTTT. Protein product: CASSVGGDSRNQPQHF.

This clone has a handful of counts. DNA for the CDR3: TGTGCCAGCAGCTTAACGGGGCCTAACTATGGCTACACCTTC. This sequence encodes CASSLTGPNYGYTF. The chain couples TRBV7-3 to TRBJ1-2, with TRBD1 as a possible D gene (5 bases). With 0 bases removed from V and 0 bases from J, the gap between germline ends came to 5 bases. The germline CDR1 and CDR2 sequences are SGHTA and FQGTGA. The CDR3 is 14 amino acids.

The J gene is TRBJ2-7, the V gene TRBV2; 8 bases fit TRBD1. The CDR3 totals 14 residues. Germline V lookup: CDR1 SNHLY, CDR2 FYNNEI. The J segment lost 3 bases and the V segment lost 4 bases, leaving 5 bases of the junction unmatched. CDR3: CASSAQTGDYEQYF. As DNA, the CDR3 is TGTGCCAGCAGTGCACAGACAGGGGACTACGAGCAGTACTTC. The whole variable domain, filled in from reference TRBV2 and TRBJ2-7, reads EPEVTQTPSHQVTQMGQEVILRCVPISNHLYFYWYRQILGQKVEFLVSFYNNEISEKSEIFDDQFSVERPDGSNFTLKIRSTKLEDSAMYFCASSAQTGDYEQYFGPGTRLTVT.